A selection of T cell receptor beta chains follows, all from one sample in a study of T-cell reconstitution after alpha-beta-depleted transplantation in children. In TCRdb, the PCR reads were re-called with MiXCR into one record per CDR3 protein. The table records about 98,000 distinct CDR3 sequences, around 7.8% of them present only once. The sequences come from PBMCs, collected before TCRalphabeta/CD19-depleted stem cell transplant. The receptor set was obtained from a boy aged 2-15 years with acute lymphoblastic leukemia, due to receive a stem cell transplant. CDR3s include the opening cysteine and the closing phenylalanine or tryptophan. The D gene is left open where the match is weak. Clone size appears in some rows only: once, few, many, or a class for an expanded clone.

.	TRBV12-3/TRBV12-4	TRBJ2-1	.	TGTGCCAGCAGCAAGTTTGGCAGTTTTTACAATGAGCAGTTCTTC	CASSKFGSFYNEQFF
.	TRBV12-3/TRBV12-4	TRBJ1-2	.	TGTGCCAGCAGTTTAGAGTCAAAAGACTACACCTTC	CASSLESKDYTF
many	TRBV2	TRBJ2-7	TRBD1	TGTGCCAGCAGTGGGACAGGGATGTACGAGCAGTACTTC	CASSGTGMYEQYF
.	TRBV4-3	TRBJ2-3	.	TGCGCCAGCAGTATCACAGGGTTGCGTTTCGGGTATGCAGATACGCAGTATTTT	CASSITGLRFGYADTQYF
few	TRBV7-8	TRBJ2-7	TRBD1	TGTGCCAGCAGCCCCCGGGACAGGGGCACCTACGAGCAGTACTTC	CASSPRDRGTYEQYF
many	TRBV12-3/TRBV12-4	TRBJ1-2	.	TGTGCCAGCAGTGGAGCTACAGGGTTCCTTGGGGGCTACACCTTC	CASSGATGFLGGYTF
many	TRBV29-1	TRBJ2-7	TRBD1	TGCAGCGCCTCCGAGACAGGGTACGAGCAGTACTTC	CSASETGYEQYF
many	TRBV10-1	TRBJ2-7	.	TGCGCCAGCGGAACAGGGAAAGGCGAGCAGTACTTC	CASGTGKGEQYF
many	TRBV15	TRBJ2-5	.	TGTGCCACCAGCAGATTCGGCCGGGCGGACCAAGAGACCCAGTACTTC	CATSRFGRADQETQYF
many	TRBV21-1	TRBJ2-3	.	TGTGCCAGCAGCATCCTGCCGGGACAGGGGCTTTCTGGAACGCAGTATTTT	CASSILPGQGLSGTQYF
.	TRBV7-8	TRBJ1-2	.	TGTGCCAGCAGCTTAGCCCGAATGTTAGCTTGGGATGGCTACACCTTC	CASSLARMLAWDGYTF
many	TRBV18	TRBJ2-1	.	TGTGCCAGCTCACCACGCGCGGGCAATGAGCAGTTCTTC	CASSPRAGNEQFF
many	TRBV5-1	TRBJ1-5	.	TGCGCCAGCAGCCCGGACGGTAGCAATCAGCCCCAGCATTTT	CASSPDGSNQPQHF
.	TRBV7-2	TRBJ2-2	.	TGTGCCAGCAGCTCGAGGGAGGGGGCGGCTACCGGGGAGCTGTTTTTT	CASSSREGAATGELFF
few	TRBV3-1	TRBJ2-7	TRBD2	TGTGCCAGCGAGGGAGGGGCCTACGAGCAGTACTTC	CASEGGAYEQYF
many	TRBV20-1	TRBJ2-5	TRBD2	TGCAGTGCTAGAGGGGCCGGGACTAGCGGGGTTAGGATCCAAGAGACCCAGTACTTC	CSARGAGTSGVRIQETQYF
few	TRBV12-3/TRBV12-4	TRBJ2-7	.	TGTGCCAGCACCACCTCATCGAGGGCGCAGTCGATAAGCGAGCAGTACTTC	CASTTSSRAQSISEQYF
.	TRBV12-3/TRBV12-4	TRBJ1-4	.	TGTGCCAGCAGTTCCTGGGGAGGGCGGGGCGTCACTAATGAAAAACTGTTTTTT	CASSSWGGRGVTNEKLFF
many	TRBV5-1	TRBJ2-2	.	TGCGCCAGCAGCTTGGGGGGAGCCGACATCACCGGGGAGCTGTTTTTT	CASSLGGADITGELFF
many	TRBV20-1	TRBJ2-2	TRBD1	TGCAGTGCCCGTAACAGGGGAGCGGACGGGGAGCTGTTTTTT	CSARNRGADGELFF
many	TRBV5-1	TRBJ2-5	TRBD1	TGCGCCAGCAGCCTCGGACAGGGCCGATACAAAGAGACCCAGTACTTC	CASSLGQGRYKETQYF
many	TRBV5-1	TRBJ2-5	.	TGCGCCAGCAGCCCGGGACTCCAAGAGACCCAGTACTTC	CASSPGLQETQYF
few	TRBV20-1	TRBJ2-1	.	TGCAGTGCTATAAACTCTCGGTTGACGGTCTCCTACAATGAGCAGTTCTTC	CSAINSRLTVSYNEQFF
.	TRBV4-1	TRBJ2-3	TRBD2	TGCGCCAGCAGCCAAGTGACTAGCGGGGGGTTATACACAGATACGCAGTATTTT	CASSQVTSGGLYTDTQYF
once	TRBV5-6	TRBJ2-5	.	TGTGCCAGCGGCCCCCGGCTGCTCGGCGATACCCAGTACTTC	CASGPRLLGDTQYF
many	TRBV5-1	TRBJ2-5	.	TGCGCCAGCAGCGATTGGGGGGCCGGAGTTGAGACCCAGTACTTC	CASSDWGAGVETQYF
few	TRBV9	TRBJ2-1	TRBD2	TGTGCCAGCAGCGGACTAGCGGGGGGATCCAATGAGCAGTTCTTC	CASSGLAGGSNEQFF
many	TRBV6-4	TRBJ1-1	.	TGTGCCAGCACCGAAGGTCCAGAAATGAACACTGAAGCTTTCTTT	CASTEGPEMNTEAFF
few	TRBV5-1	TRBJ2-1	TRBD2	TGCGCCAGCAGCTGGGGACTAGCGGGGGGGCAAGAGCAGTTCTTC	CASSWGLAGGQEQFF
.	TRBV20-1	TRBJ1-5	TRBD1	TGCAGTGCTAGAGACCTAACAGGGGGCAATCAGCCCCAGCATTTT	CSARDLTGGNQPQHF
many	TRBV12-3/TRBV12-4	TRBJ1-1	.	TGTGCCAGCAGTCCCCGAGCAGGGGCGAACACTGAAGCTTTCTTT	CASSPRAGANTEAFF
many	TRBV25-1	TRBJ2-1	.	TGTGCCAGCAGTGAAACTTGGGGTGAGCAGTTCTTC	CASSETWGEQFF